This T cell receptor (beta chain) was recorded in a study of blood T cell repertoires in COVID-19. The overall study: Samples taken during acute and convalescent COVID-19 were collected in the United States, Italy and Spain. PBMCs, B-cell-depleted T cells, or T cells provided the cDNA or gDNA that made up the material.

V shed 3 bases and J shed 6 bases, with 12 bases lying between them. This CDR3 contains 13 residues. Germline V lookup: CDR1 SEHNR, CDR2 FQNEAQ (reference sequence). In the original processing: By means of reference gene primer amplification, nucleated cell counts were estimated. Assay used: immunoSEQ multiplex PCR; TCRdb lists only in-frame clones, some missing. V and J calls and clone size follow that table, whereas D and trimming were derived from the DNA. In the table there are around 140,000 clones, about nine tenths of which are singletons. Sequencing used PBMCs or T cells enriched from blood (not recorded which). V usage is TRBV7-9 and J usage is TRBJ2-7; possibly TRBD2 for D (5 bases). This TCR was sampled from a man between 60 and 75 years old who had recovered from COVID-19. The DNA for the CDR3 is TGTGCCAGCAGCTTCACGGGATTTGGCGAGCAGTACTTC. Its translation: CASSFTGFGEQYF. The complete variable domain, with remaining parts taken from reference TRBV7-9 and TRBJ2-7, reads DTGVSQNPRHKITKRGQNVTFRCDPISEHNRLYWYRQTLGQGPEFLTYFQNEAQLEKSRLLSDRFSAERPKGSFSTLEIQRTEQGDSAMYLCASSFTGFGEQYFGPGTRLTVT.